The sequence of this T cell receptor beta chain was determined in a study of cytomegalovirus exposure and HLA in healthy donors. The study's findings and limits: Investigators reported approximately 170 TCR beta chains as tied to cytomegalovirus. Specific recognition of CMV antigens was confirmed in vitro for a few chains (all CMV-associated). With high specificity and sensitivity, the classifier reportedly diagnosed cytomegalovirus status.

While the first cohort had 500 to 700 subjects, the donors belonged to the separate validation cohort of more than 95 subjects. To note about this clone: No antigen is known for it.

The method was immunoSEQ multiplex PCR; TCRdb's version includes in-frame clones alone and lacks a portion of them. The top ten hold roughly 2% of the sample, which has some 210,000 clones, around 86% seen once. The TCR originated in a woman younger than 35 in good health and CMV-seropositive. The specimen was PBMCs.

CDR3 sequence: CASSLDVTASSTDTQYF. The CDR3 DNA follows: TGTGCCAGCAGCTTGGACGTCACTGCGTCTAGCACAGATACGCAGTATTTT. The chain recombines TRBV5-4 with TRBJ2-3, with no clear D. Trimming pared 0 bases from V and 0 bases from J, leaving 14 bases between. The CDR3 has 17 amino acids. CDR1 and CDR2 from the germline V gene are SGHNT and YYREEE (reference sequence).